A selection of T cell receptor beta chains follows, all from one sample in a study of response to subunit inactivated influenza vaccine. TCRdb redid the calling of the RT-PCR reads with MiXCR, one entry per CDR3 protein. The table lists around 540,000 distinct CDR3 sequences, about 12% of them singletons, with roughly 10% in the top ten. This specimen consisted of PBMCs from blood, obtained on the day of vaccination. The receptors stem from a man aged 45 to 65 who received an inactivated influenza vaccine. CDR3s include the opening cysteine and the closing phenylalanine or tryptophan. A D gene is named only where the DNA matches it firmly. Clone size is shown for a subset of rows, as once, few, many or a class of expanded clone.

D,J,size,V,CDR3,DNA
-,TRBJ1-1,few,TRBV5-1,CASSLAGFGTEAFF,TGCGCCAGCAGCTTGGCAGGGTTTGGCACTGAAGCTTTCTTT
-,TRBJ1-5,few,TRBV12-3/TRBV12-4,CASTTIGQNQPQHF,TGTGCCAGCACCACGATTGGACAGAATCAGCCCCAGCATTTT
TRBD2,TRBJ2-1,many,TRBV12-3/TRBV12-4,CASSLVRTSNTPYNEQFF,TGTGCCAGCAGTTTAGTTAGGACTAGCAATACCCCCTACAATGAGCAGTTCTTC
-,TRBJ2-7,many,TRBV12-3/TRBV12-4,CASSFLLGSYEQYF,TGTGCCAGCAGTTTCCTCCTAGGTTCCTACGAGCAGTACTTC
TRBD1,TRBJ2-5,few,TRBV12-3/TRBV12-4,CASQGAHGYQETQYF,TGTGCCAGCCAGGGGGCGCACGGGTACCAAGAGACCCAGTACTTC
-,TRBJ2-1,-,TRBV9,CASSPQVELYNEQFF,TGTGCCAGCAGCCCCCAGGTTGAGCTTTACAATGAGCAGTTCTTC
TRBD1,TRBJ1-2,-,TRBV20-1,CCASPGTGPTGYGYTF,TGCTGTGCTAGTCCTGGGACAGGGCCAACTGGCTATGGCTACACCTTC
-,TRBJ2-5,few,TRBV20-1,CSARDLRRIGETQYF,TGCAGTGCTAGAGATTTAAGGCGAATTGGAGAGACCCAGTACTTC
-,TRBJ1-4,many,TRBV7-9,CASSPEGGSTNEKLFF,TGTGCCAGCAGCCCCGAGGGCGGTTCAACTAATGAAAAACTGTTTTTT
-,TRBJ2-5,many,TRBV7-9,CASSLDGQETQYF,TGTGCCAGCAGCTTAGACGGCCAAGAGACCCAGTACTTC
TRBD2,TRBJ2-3,-,TRBV7-6,CASSPRVAGAPTDTQYF,TGTGCCAGCAGCCCCCGGGTAGCGGGAGCTCCCACAGATACGCAGTATTTT
-,TRBJ2-5,few,TRBV7-2,CASSVRWGRRSVETQYF,TGTGCCAGCAGCGTAAGATGGGGACGGAGGTCGGTAGAGACCCAGTACTTC
TRBD1,TRBJ2-5,-,TRBV6-5,CASSNPGQPRETQYF,TGTGCCAGCAGTAACCCGGGACAGCCACGCGAGACCCAGTACTTC
TRBD2,TRBJ2-1,few,TRBV11-3,CASSPTSGGYDNEQFF,TGTGCCAGCAGCCCAACGTCCGGGGGGTATGACAATGAGCAGTTCTTC
-,TRBJ2-7,many,TRBV11-2,CASSGFRGGLEQYF,TGTGCCAGCAGCGGATTCAGGGGGGGTCTCGAGCAGTACTTC
-,TRBJ1-4,many,TRBV11-2,CASSPGTTNEKLFF,TGTGCCAGCAGCCCAGGGACAACTAATGAAAAACTGTTTTTT
TRBD1,TRBJ1-4,-,TRBV5-1,CASSFRGQGEPRGKLFF,TGCGCCAGCAGCTTCAGGGGACAGGGGGAGCCCCGCGGAAAACTGTTTTTT
TRBD1,TRBJ1-1,-,TRBV15,CATSRDREQGLTEAFF,TGTGCCACCAGCAGAGATAGGGAACAGGGGCTCACTGAAGCTTTCTTT
-,TRBJ2-1,-,TRBV7-9,CASSLNHEQFF,TGTGCCAGCAGCCTTAACCATGAGCAGTTCTTC
-,TRBJ2-7,many,TRBV20-1,CSAPIGGYEQYF,TGCAGTGCTCCCATCGGGGGTTACGAGCAGTACTTC
TRBD2,TRBJ2-5,-,TRBV9,CASSASSGAQETQYF,TGTGCCAGCAGCGCATCTAGCGGGGCCCAAGAGACCCAGTACTTC
TRBD1,TRBJ1-5,-,TRBV9,CASSQDGTGDQPQHF,TGTGCCAGCAGCCAAGACGGGACAGGGGATCAGCCCCAGCATTTT
-,TRBJ1-2,few,TRBV7-9,CASSLTATGYTF,TGTGCCAGCAGCTTGACAGCAACTGGCTACACCTTC
-,TRBJ2-2,many,TRBV7-2,CASSLEIRTNTGELFF,TGTGCCAGCAGCTTAGAGATCCGGACGAACACCGGGGAGCTGTTTTTT
TRBD1,TRBJ2-7,-,TRBV3-1,CASSYTGTDSYEQYF,TGTGCCAGCAGTTATACCGGGACAGACTCCTACGAGCAGTACTTC
-,TRBJ1-3,few,TRBV2,CASSETTIEYF,TGTGCCAGCAGTGAGACGACAATTGAATATTTT
-,TRBJ1-3,-,TRBV11-2,CASRLNRGNTIYF,TGTGCCAGCAGGTTAAATCGGGGGAACACCATATATTTT
TRBD1,TRBJ2-1,few,TRBV28,CASILEGANYNEQFF,TGTGCCAGCATCCTCGAGGGGGCAAACTACAATGAGCAGTTCTTC
-,TRBJ2-2,many,TRBV6-2/TRBV6-3,CASGWLGLNTGELFF,TGTGCCAGCGGATGGCTCGGACTCAACACCGGGGAGCTGTTTTTT